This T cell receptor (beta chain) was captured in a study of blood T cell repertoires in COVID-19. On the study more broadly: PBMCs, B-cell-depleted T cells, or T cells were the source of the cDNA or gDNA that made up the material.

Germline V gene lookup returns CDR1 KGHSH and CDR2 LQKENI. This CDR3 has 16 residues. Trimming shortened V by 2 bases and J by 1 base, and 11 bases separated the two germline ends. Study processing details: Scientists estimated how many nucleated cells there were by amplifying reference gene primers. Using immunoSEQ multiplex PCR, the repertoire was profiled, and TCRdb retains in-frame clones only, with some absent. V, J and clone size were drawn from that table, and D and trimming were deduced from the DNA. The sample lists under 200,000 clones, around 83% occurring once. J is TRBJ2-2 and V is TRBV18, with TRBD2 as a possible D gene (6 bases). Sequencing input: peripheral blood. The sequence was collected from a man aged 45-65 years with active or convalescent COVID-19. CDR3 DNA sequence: TGTGCCAGCTCACCAGCGGGGCGGGGGAACACCGGGGAGCTGTTTTTT. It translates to CASSPAGRGNTGELFF.